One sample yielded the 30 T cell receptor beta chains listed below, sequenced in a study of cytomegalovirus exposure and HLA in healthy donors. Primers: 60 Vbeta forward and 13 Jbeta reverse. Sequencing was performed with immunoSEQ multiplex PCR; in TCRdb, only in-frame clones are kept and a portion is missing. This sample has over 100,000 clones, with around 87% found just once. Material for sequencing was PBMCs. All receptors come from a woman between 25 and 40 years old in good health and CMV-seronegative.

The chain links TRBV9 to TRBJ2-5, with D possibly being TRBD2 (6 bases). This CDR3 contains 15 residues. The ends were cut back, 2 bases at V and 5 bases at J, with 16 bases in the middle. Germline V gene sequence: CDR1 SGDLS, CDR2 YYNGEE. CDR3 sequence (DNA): TGTGCCAGCAGCGTTGCGGGACTTTTTGTGGAGACCCAGTACTTC. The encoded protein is CASSVAGLFVETQYF.

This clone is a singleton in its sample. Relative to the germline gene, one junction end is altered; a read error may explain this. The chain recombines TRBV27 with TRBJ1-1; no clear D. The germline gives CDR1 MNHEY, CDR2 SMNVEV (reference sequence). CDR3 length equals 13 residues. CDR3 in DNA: TGTGCCAGCAGTTTACGGGTGAACGCTGAAGCTTTCTTT. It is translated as CASSLRVNAEAFF.

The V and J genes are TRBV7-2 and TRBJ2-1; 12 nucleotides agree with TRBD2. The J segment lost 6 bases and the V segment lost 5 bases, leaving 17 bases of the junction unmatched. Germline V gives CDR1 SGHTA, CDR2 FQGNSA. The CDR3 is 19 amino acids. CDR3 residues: CASSPPRASGRGGGNEQFF. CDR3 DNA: TGTGCCAGCAGCCCCCCGCGGGCTAGCGGGAGGGGAGGAGGCAATGAGCAGTTCTTC.

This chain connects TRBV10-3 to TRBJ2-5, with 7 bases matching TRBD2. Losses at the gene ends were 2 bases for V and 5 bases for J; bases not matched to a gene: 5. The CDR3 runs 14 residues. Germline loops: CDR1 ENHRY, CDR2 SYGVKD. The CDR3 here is CAISEGEGWETQYF. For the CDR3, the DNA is TGTGCCATCAGTGAGGGGGAGGGTTGGGAGACCCAGTACTTC.

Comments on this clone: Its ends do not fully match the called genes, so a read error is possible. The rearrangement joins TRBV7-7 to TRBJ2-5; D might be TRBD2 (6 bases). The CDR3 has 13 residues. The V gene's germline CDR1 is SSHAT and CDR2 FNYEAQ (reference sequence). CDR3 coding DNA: TGTGCTAGCAGCTTAGCGGCTGAAGAGACCCAGTACTTC. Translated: CASSLAAEETQYF.

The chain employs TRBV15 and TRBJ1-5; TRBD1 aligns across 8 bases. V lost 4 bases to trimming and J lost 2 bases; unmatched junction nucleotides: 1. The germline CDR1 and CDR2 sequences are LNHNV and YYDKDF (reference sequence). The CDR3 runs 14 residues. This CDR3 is CATSTTGGNQPQHF. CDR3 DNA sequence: TGTGCCACCAGCACGACAGGGGGCAATCAGCCCCAGCATTTT.

In DNA, the CDR3 is TGTGCCAGCAGCTTAAATTTCCCCCAGCCAGGTACCTACGAGCAGTACTTC. This codes for CASSLNFPQPGTYEQYF. This sequence joins TRBV7-2 and TRBJ2-7, with unresolved D. V lost 2 bases, J lost 2 bases, and 19 bases lay in between. This CDR3 has 17 amino acids. Germline lookup yields CDR1 SGHTA and CDR2 FQGNSA. Drawing the rest from reference TRBV7-2 and TRBJ2-7, the complete variable domain is GAGVSQSPSNKVTEKGKDVELRCDPISGHTALYWYRQSLGQGLEFLIYFQGNSAPDKSGLPSDRFSAERTGGSVSTLTIQRTQQEDSAVYLCASSLNFPQPGTYEQYFGPGTRLTVT.

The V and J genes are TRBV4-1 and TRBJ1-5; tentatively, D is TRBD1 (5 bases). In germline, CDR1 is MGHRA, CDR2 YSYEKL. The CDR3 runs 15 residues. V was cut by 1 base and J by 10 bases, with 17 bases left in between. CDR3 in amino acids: CASSQGGGTEGPQHF. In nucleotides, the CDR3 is TGCGCCAGCAGCCAAGGAGGAGGGACGGAGGGCCCCCAGCATTTT.

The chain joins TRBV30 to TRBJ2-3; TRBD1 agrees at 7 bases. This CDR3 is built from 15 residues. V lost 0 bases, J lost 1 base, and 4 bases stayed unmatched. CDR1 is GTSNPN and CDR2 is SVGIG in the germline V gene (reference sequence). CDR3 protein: CAWSVGQARTDTQYF. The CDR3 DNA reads TGTGCCTGGAGTGTAGGACAGGCCCGCACAGATACGCAGTATTTT.

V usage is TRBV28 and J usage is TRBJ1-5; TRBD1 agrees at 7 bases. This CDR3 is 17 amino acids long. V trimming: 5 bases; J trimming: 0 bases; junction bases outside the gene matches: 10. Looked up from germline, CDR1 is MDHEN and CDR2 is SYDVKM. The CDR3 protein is CASSRGPTIDSNQPQHF. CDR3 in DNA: TGTGCCAGCAGTAGGGGGCCGACCATCGATAGCAATCAGCCCCAGCATTTT.

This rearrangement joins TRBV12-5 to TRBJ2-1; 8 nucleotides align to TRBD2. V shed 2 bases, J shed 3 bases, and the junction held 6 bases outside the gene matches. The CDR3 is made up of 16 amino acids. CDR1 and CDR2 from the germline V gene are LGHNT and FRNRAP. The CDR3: CASGLFLAGNYNEQFF. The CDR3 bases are TGTGCTAGTGGTTTGTTCCTAGCGGGTAACTACAATGAGCAGTTCTTC. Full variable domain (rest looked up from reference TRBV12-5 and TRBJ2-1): DARVTQTPRHKVTEMGQEVTMRCQPILGHNTVFWYRQTMMQGLELLAYFRNRAPLDDSGMPKDRFSAEMPDATLATLKIQPSEPRDSAVYFCASGLFLAGNYNEQFFGPGTRLTVL.

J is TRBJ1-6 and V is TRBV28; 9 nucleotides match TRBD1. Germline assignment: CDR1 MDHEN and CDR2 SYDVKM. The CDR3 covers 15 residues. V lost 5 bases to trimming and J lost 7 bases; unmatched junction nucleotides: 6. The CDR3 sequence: CASSGAGTGNSPLHF. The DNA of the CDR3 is TGTGCCAGCAGTGGGGCCGGGACAGGGAATTCACCCCTCCACTTT.

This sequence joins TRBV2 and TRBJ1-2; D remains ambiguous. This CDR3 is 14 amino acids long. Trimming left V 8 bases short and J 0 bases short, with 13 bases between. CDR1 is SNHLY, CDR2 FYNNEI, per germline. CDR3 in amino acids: CASGLERTNYGYTF. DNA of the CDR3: TGTGCCAGCGGCCTGGAGCGGACTAACTATGGCTACACCTTC.

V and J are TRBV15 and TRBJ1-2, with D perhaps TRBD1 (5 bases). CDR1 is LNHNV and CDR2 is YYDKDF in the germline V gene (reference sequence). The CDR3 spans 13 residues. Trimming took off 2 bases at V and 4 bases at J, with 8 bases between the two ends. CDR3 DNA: TGTGCCACCAGCAGATTTACAGGCTATGGCTACACCTTC. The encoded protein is CATSRFTGYGYTF.

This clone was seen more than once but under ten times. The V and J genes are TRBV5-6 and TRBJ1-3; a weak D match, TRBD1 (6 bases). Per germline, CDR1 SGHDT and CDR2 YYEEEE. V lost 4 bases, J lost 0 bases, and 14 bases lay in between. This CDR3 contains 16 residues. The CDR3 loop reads CASSIGQPNSGNTIYF. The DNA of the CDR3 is TGTGCCAGCAGCATCGGACAGCCCAACTCTGGAAACACCATATATTTT.

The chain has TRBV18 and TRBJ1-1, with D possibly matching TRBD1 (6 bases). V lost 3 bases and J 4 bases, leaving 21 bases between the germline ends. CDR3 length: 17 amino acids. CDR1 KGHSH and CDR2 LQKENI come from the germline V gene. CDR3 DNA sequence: TGTGCCAGCTCACCCACGACAGGAGGCCTGGTAGGCACTGAAGCTTTCTTT. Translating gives CASSPTTGGLVGTEAFF.

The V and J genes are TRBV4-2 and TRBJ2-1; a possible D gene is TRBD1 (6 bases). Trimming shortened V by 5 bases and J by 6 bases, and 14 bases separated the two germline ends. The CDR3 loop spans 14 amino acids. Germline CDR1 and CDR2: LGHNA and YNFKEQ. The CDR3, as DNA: TGTGCCAGCAGCGCGACAGGCATGATCAATGAGCAGTTCTTC. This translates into CASSATGMINEQFF.

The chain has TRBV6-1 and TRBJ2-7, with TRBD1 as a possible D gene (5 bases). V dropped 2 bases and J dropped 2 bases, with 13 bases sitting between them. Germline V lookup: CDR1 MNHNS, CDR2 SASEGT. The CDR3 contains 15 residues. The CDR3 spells CASSEFTGPPYEQYF. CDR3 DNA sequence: TGTGCCAGCAGTGAATTTACAGGACCGCCCTACGAGCAGTACTTC.

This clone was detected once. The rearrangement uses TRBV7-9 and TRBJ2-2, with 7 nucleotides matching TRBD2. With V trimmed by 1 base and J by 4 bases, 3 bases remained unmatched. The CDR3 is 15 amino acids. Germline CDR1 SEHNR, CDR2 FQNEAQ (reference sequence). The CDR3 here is CASSLVSGVTGELFF. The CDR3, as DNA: TGTGCCAGCAGCTTAGTAAGCGGGGTCACCGGGGAGCTGTTTTTT.

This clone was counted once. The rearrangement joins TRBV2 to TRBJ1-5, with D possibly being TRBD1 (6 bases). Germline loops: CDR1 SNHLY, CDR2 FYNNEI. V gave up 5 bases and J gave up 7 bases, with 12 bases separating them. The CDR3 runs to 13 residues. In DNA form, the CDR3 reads TGTGCCAGCAGTCGCAGGGGTGGGCAGCCCCAGCATTTT. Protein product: CASSRRGGQPQHF. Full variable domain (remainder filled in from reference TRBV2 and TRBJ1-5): EPEVTQTPSHQVTQMGQEVILRCVPISNHLYFYWYRQILGQKVEFLVSFYNNEISEKSEIFDDQFSVERPDGSNFTLKIRSTKLEDSAMYFCASSRRGGQPQHFGDGTRLSIL.

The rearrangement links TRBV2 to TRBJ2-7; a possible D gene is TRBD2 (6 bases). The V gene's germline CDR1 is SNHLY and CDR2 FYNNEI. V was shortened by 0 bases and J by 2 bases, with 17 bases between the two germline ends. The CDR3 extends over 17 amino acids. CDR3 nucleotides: TGTGCCAGCAGTGAAGCGCTTCTCGGGGGAACCGCCTACGAGCAGTACTTC. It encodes CASSEALLGGTAYEQYF.

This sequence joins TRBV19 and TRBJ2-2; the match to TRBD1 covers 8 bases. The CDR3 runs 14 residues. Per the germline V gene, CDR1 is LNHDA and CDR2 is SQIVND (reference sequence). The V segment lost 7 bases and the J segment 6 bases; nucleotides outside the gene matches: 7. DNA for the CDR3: TGTGCCAGTAAGACAGGGGAGCTTGCCGGGGAGCTGTTTTTT. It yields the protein CASKTGELAGELFF.

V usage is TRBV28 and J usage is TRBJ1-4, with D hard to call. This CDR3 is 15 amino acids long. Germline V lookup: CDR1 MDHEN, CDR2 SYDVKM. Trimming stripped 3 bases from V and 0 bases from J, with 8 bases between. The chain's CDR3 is CASSFAGTTNEKLFF. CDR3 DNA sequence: TGTGCCAGCAGTTTTGCCGGGACAACTAATGAAAAACTGTTTTTT.

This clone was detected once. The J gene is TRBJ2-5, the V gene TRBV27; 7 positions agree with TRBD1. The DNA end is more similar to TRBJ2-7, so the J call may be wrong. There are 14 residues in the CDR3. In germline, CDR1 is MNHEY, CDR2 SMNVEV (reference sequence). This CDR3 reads CASSRDRISYEQYF. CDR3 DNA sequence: TGTGCCAGCAGTCGGGACAGAATATCCTACGAGCAGTACTTC.

CDR3 loop: CASSPGLARTDTQYF. The CDR3 region has the DNA TGTGCCAGCAGCCCGGGACTAGCGAGGACAGATACGCAGTATTTT. This chain links TRBV5-8 with TRBJ2-3; the match to TRBD2 covers 10 bases. The CDR3 covers 15 residues. Germline V lookup: CDR1 SGHTS, CDR2 YDEGEE. V dropped 4 bases and J dropped 3; count of bases not matched to a gene: 5.

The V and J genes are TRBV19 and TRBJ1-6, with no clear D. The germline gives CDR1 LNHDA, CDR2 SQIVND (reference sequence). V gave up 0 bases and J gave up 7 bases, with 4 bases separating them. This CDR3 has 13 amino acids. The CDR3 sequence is CASSIDRNSPLHF. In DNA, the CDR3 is TGTGCCAGTAGTATAGATAGAAATTCACCCCTCCACTTT.

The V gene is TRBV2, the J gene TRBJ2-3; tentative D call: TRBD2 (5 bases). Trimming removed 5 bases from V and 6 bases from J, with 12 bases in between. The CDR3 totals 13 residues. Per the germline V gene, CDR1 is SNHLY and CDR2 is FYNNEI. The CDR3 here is CASSNGLLDTQYF. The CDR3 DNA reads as TGTGCCAGCAGTAACGGACTGCTTGATACGCAGTATTTT.

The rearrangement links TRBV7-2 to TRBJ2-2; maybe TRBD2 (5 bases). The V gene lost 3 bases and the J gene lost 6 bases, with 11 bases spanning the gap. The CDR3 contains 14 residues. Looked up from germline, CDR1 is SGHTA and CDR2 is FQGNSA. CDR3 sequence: CASSFSGGAGELFF. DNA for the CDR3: TGTGCCAGCAGCTTTTCAGGAGGAGCCGGGGAGCTGTTTTTT.

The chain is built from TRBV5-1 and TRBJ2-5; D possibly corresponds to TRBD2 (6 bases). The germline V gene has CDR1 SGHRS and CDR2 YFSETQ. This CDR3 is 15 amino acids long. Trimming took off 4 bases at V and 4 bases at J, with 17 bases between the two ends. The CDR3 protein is CASSATGTGRETQYF. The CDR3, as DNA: TGCGCCAGCAGCGCAACCGGGACCGGGAGAGAGACCCAGTACTTC. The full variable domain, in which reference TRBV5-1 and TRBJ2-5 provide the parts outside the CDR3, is KAGVTQTPRYLIKTRGQQVTLSCSPISGHRSVSWYQQTPGQGLQFLFEYFSETQRNKGNFPGRFSGRQFSNSRSEMNVSTLELGDSALYLCASSATGTGRETQYFGPGTRLLVL.

CDR3 region: CASSLTGQGLQPQHF. CDR3 nucleotides: TGTGCCAGCAGCCTTACGGGACAGGGTCTTCAGCCCCAGCATTTT. The chain carries TRBV28 and TRBJ1-5; 9 nucleotides align to TRBD1. In germline, CDR1 is MDHEN, CDR2 SYDVKM. J gave up 6 bases and V 6 bases, and 9 bases lay outside the gene matches. This CDR3 contains 15 residues.